The 8 T cell receptor beta chains in this list originate from one sample, sequenced in a study of identical twins. One entry per CDR3 protein results from TCRdb running MiXCR on the 5' RACE reads. In the table there are 700,000 or so distinct CDR3 sequences, 8% to 9% of which are singletons. These same data were also listed under a study on yellow fever vaccine responses in identical twins.

The sample was PBMCs. The receptors derive from a woman under 30 in good health.

This clonotype turned up a few times. The CDR3 reads CSVQGLAGEYYEQYF. Here the CDR3 DNA reads TGCAGCGTCCAAGGGCTAGCGGGAGAATACTACGAGCAGTACTTC. V gene TRBV29-1 combines with J gene TRBJ2-7; 10 bases fit TRBD2. The CDR3 is 15 amino acids. The germline CDR1 and CDR2 sequences are SQVTM and ANQGSEA. Unmatched junction bases numbered 11, after V lost 6 bases and J lost 3 bases.

This clonotype was counted a single time. Germline is not matched at one junction end, which may reflect a read error. The chain carries TRBV6-1 and TRBJ2-7, with 16 bases identical to TRBD2. Per germline, CDR1 MNHNS and CDR2 SASEGT. The CDR3 has 17 amino acids. The CDR3 sequence: CASSRGLAGGRTYGQYF. CDR3 sequence (DNA): TGTGCCAGCAGCCGGGGACTAGCGGGGGGGAGAACCTACGGGCAGTACTTC.

The gene calls are TRBV7-2 and TRBJ1-2, with D hard to call. The CDR3 has 16 residues. Germline V lookup: CDR1 SGHTA, CDR2 FQGNSA. The V and J ends lost 1 base and 0 bases respectively, with 12 bases between them. This CDR3 is CASSLDVAQANYGYTF. CDR3 nucleotide sequence: TGTGCCAGCAGCTTAGATGTGGCTCAAGCTAACTATGGCTACACCTTC. The full variable domain, in which reference TRBV7-2 and TRBJ1-2 provide the parts outside the CDR3, is GAGVSQSPSNKVTEKGKDVELRCDPISGHTALYWYRQSLGQGLEFLIYFQGNSAPDKSGLPSDRFSAERTGGSVSTLTIQRTQQEDSAVYLCASSLDVAQANYGYTFGSGTRLTVV.

At least ten counts were recorded for this clonotype. V gene TRBV28 combines with J gene TRBJ2-2; a weak D match, TRBD1 (7 bases). CDR3 length equals 16 residues. Trimming took off 4 bases at V and 1 base at J, with 13 bases between the two ends. The V gene's germline CDR1 is MDHEN and CDR2 SYDVKM. The CDR3 nucleotides read TGTGCCAGCAGTTCCGCGGGACAGATGAACACCGGGGAGCTGTTTTTT. Translating gives CASSSAGQMNTGELFF.

The chain is built from TRBV5-5 and TRBJ2-2; unclear D gene. The CDR3 has 14 residues. Trimming left V 2 bases short and J 5 bases short, with 10 bases between. The germline gives CDR1 SGHKS, CDR2 YYEKEE (reference sequence). The CDR3 sequence is CASSLALETGELFF. CDR3 DNA: TGTGCCAGCAGCTTAGCTCTAGAAACCGGGGAGCTGTTTTTT.

This chain uses TRBV11-2 with TRBJ2-7; no clear D. V gave up 6 bases and J gave up 3 bases, with 27 bases separating them. CDR3 size: 18 residues. Per germline, CDR1 SGHAT and CDR2 FQNNGV. The CDR3 DNA follows: TGTGCCAGCAGTCGGCAAACCCACGGACCCCGTTCTAGCTACGAGCAGTACTTC. This codes for CASSRQTHGPRSSYEQYF.

This clonotype was seen ten or more times. The chain links TRBV29-1 to TRBJ2-2; D not resolved. The CDR3 has 12 residues. Germline CDR1 reads SQVTM; CDR2 reads ANQGSEA. The V and J ends lost 4 bases and 7 bases respectively, with 10 bases between them. In DNA, the CDR3 is TGCAGCGTTGTAGCTATAGGCGGGGAGCTGTTTTTT. Translating gives CSVVAIGGELFF.

This clonotype appeared many times. This chain connects TRBV11-2 to TRBJ2-2, with D possibly matching TRBD2 (7 bases). Trimming took 2 bases from V and 3 from J, leaving 16 bases between them. The germline CDR1 and CDR2 sequences are SGHAT and FQNNGV. This CDR3 contains 17 residues. CDR3: CASSLFIGGAYTGELFF. The DNA for the CDR3 is TGTGCCAGCAGCTTATTCATTGGGGGGGCCTACACCGGGGAGCTGTTTTTT.